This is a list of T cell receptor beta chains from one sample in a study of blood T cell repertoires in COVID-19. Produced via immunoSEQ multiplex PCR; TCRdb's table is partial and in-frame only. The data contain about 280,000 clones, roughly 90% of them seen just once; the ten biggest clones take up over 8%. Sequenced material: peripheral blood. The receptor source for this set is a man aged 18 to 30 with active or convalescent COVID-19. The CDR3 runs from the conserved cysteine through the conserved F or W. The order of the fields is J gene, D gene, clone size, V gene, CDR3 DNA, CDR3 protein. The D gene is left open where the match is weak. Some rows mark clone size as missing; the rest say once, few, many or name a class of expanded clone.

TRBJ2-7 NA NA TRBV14 TGTGCCAGCAGCATTGGCCTAGGGGGCGAGCAGTACTTC CASSIGLGGEQYF
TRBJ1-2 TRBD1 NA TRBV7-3 TGTGCCAGCAGCTCACTCGGGACAGGGGTTTACTCTGATGGCTACACCTTC CASSSLGTGVYSDGYTF
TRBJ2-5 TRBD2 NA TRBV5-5 TGTGCCAGCAGCCTAGGGACTAGCTCGCAAGAGACCCAGTACTTC CASSLGTSSQETQYF
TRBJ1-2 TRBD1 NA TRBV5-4 TGTGCCAGCAGCTTGCCCCCGGACAGGAACTTCTATGGCTACACCTTC CASSLPPDRNFYGYTF
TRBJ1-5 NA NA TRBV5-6 TGTGCCAGCAGCTTGTACCCGGGAGTTAATCAGCCCCAGCATTTT CASSLYPGVNQPQHF
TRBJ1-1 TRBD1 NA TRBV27 TGTGCCAGCAGTTTATTGGGACAGGGTGTCACTGAAGCTTTCTTT CASSLLGQGVTEAFF
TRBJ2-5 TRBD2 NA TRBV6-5 TGTGCCAGCAAGCGAGCGGGGTCGGCTGAGACCCAGTACTTC CASKRAGSAETQYF
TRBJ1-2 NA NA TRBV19 TGTGCCAGTAGTCCCAGGGGTAACTATGGCTACACCTTC CASSPRGNYGYTF
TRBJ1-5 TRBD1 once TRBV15 TGTGCCACCAGCACCACTGTCCGGGACAGGGAGTTGTTTGGTCAGCCCCAGCATTTT CATSTTVRDRELFGQPQHF
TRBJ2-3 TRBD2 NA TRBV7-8 TGTGCCAGCAGCTTAGCCCTAGCGGGGGGCACAGATACGCAGTATTTT CASSLALAGGTDTQYF
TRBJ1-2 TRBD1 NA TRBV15 TGTGCCACCAGCAAGGACAGGGGGCCCTACGGCTACACCTTC CATSKDRGPYGYTF
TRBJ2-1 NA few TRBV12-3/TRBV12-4 TGTGCCAGCGGGGGGAGCTCCTACAATGAGCAGTTCTTC CASGGSSYNEQFF
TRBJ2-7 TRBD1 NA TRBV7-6 TGTGCCAGCAGCTTACCCACCTTTACCGACAGGGGAGGATACGAGCAGTACTTC CASSLPTFTDRGGYEQYF
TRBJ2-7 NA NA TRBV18 TGTGCCAGCTCACCCGGGGGCTACGAGCAGTACTTC CASSPGGYEQYF
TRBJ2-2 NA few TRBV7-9 TGTGCCAGCAGCTCCGGGACACCTGCGGGCACCGGGGAGCTGTTTTTT CASSSGTPAGTGELFF
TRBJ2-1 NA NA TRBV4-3 TGCGCCAGCAGCCAAGTGACCGCGGCGGACAATGAGCAGTTCTTC CASSQVTAADNEQFF